A selection of T cell receptor beta chains follows, all from one sample in a study of CD8+CD57+ T cells in acquired aplastic anemia. MiXCR, run by TCRdb on the reads, gives a single entry per CDR3 protein. The table has roughly 170,000 distinct CDR3 sequences, almost 50% seen once. Sequencing used sorted CD4+, CD8+, or CD8+CD57+ T cells (not recorded which) from PBMCs. Every receptor here comes from a human donor with aplastic anemia. CDR3s include the opening cysteine and the closing phenylalanine or tryptophan. D genes are given only for firm matches. Size is stated for part of the rows, as once, few or many counts, or as a class when the clone is expanded.

v_gene: TRBV20-1
len: 11
abundance: few
j_gene: TRBJ1-5
d_gene: -
CDR3nt: TGCAGTGCTAGAGAGGGGACAACGAAGCATTTT
CDR3aa: CSAREGTTKHF

v_gene: TRBV19
len: 11
abundance: -
j_gene: TRBJ1-1
d_gene: -
CDR3nt: TGTGCCAGTAGTAGCGGACTGGAAGCTTTCTTT
CDR3aa: CASSSGLEAFF

v_gene: TRBV4-2
len: 16
abundance: -
j_gene: TRBJ1-2
d_gene: TRBD1
CDR3nt: TGTGCCAGCAGCCAGGAACAGGGGCCTACTAACTATGGCTACACCTTC
CDR3aa: CASSQEQGPTNYGYTF

v_gene: TRBV6-1
len: 14
abundance: few
j_gene: TRBJ1-4
d_gene: -
CDR3nt: TGTGCCAGCAGCCAGAGCTTAGGTAGTGAAAAACTGTTTTTT
CDR3aa: CASSQSLGSEKLFF

v_gene: TRBV11-2
len: 15
abundance: -
j_gene: TRBJ2-7
d_gene: TRBD1
CDR3nt: TGTGCCAGCAGCGCCAGGGGGCGGACCTCCTACGAGCAGTACTTC
CDR3aa: CASSARGRTSYEQYF

v_gene: TRBV2
len: 11
abundance: few
j_gene: TRBJ2-7
d_gene: -
CDR3nt: TGTGCCAGCAGTGAAACGGACGAGCAGTACTTC
CDR3aa: CASSETDEQYF

v_gene: TRBV10-2
len: 13
abundance: -
j_gene: TRBJ1-1
d_gene: -
CDR3nt: TGCGCCAGCAGTCTGGGGGACAACACTGAAGCTTTCTTT
CDR3aa: CASSLGDNTEAFF

v_gene: TRBV6-1
len: 14
abundance: many
j_gene: TRBJ1-3
d_gene: -
CDR3nt: TGTGCCAGCAGTAGGGCTTACTCTGGAAACACCATATATTTT
CDR3aa: CASSRAYSGNTIYF

v_gene: TRBV6-1
len: 18
abundance: -
j_gene: TRBJ2-3
d_gene: TRBD2
CDR3nt: TGTGCCAGCAGTGAAGCTGGAGCGGGAGGGCGCGGCACAGATACGCAGTATTTT
CDR3aa: CASSEAGAGGRGTDTQYF

v_gene: TRBV6-2/TRBV6-3
len: 17
abundance: few
j_gene: TRBJ2-4
d_gene: TRBD1
CDR3nt: TGTGCCAGCAGTTACGGAGGGACAGGGGGGGCCAAAAACATTCAGTACTTC
CDR3aa: CASSYGGTGGAKNIQYF

v_gene: TRBV7-4
len: 15
abundance: -
j_gene: TRBJ1-4
d_gene: -
CDR3nt: TGTGCCAGCAGCCACAGACAGACGGCTAATGAAAAACTGTTTTTT
CDR3aa: CASSHRQTANEKLFF

v_gene: TRBV5-8
len: 13
abundance: many
j_gene: TRBJ1-1
d_gene: -
CDR3nt: TGTGCCACCAAAGAACGGTTGAACACTGAAGCTTTCTTT
CDR3aa: CATKERLNTEAFF

v_gene: TRBV4-1
len: 14
abundance: many
j_gene: TRBJ1-6
d_gene: -
CDR3nt: TGCGCCAGCAGCCGCGCCGGGGCTGGTTCACCCCTCCACTTT
CDR3aa: CASSRAGAGSPLHF

v_gene: TRBV28
len: 15
abundance: -
j_gene: TRBJ1-1
d_gene: -
CDR3nt: TGTGCCAGCAGAAAATGGGGGAGATTAGACACTGAAGCTTTCTTT
CDR3aa: CASRKWGRLDTEAFF

v_gene: TRBV7-9
len: 13
abundance: -
j_gene: TRBJ1-1
d_gene: TRBD1
CDR3nt: TGTGCCAGCCAGGGACAGCCAAACACTGAAGCTTTCTTT
CDR3aa: CASQGQPNTEAFF

v_gene: TRBV25-1
len: 15
abundance: -
j_gene: TRBJ2-5
d_gene: -
CDR3nt: TGTGCCAGCTCCAAGGTACGGGGGAATCAAGAGACCCAGTACTTC
CDR3aa: CASSKVRGNQETQYF

v_gene: TRBV20-1
len: 13
abundance: -
j_gene: TRBJ2-3
d_gene: -
CDR3nt: TGCAGTGCTAGAGGTTCGGGCACAGATACGCAGTATTTT
CDR3aa: CSARGSGTDTQYF

v_gene: TRBV19
len: 11
abundance: -
j_gene: TRBJ1-2
d_gene: -
CDR3nt: TGTGCCAGTAACCCAGGGGTTGGAAACACCTTC
CDR3aa: CASNPGVGNTF